The clone carrying this T cell receptor (beta chain) was recorded at least ten times. The data were obtained in a study of spatial heterogeneity in lung cancer. Germline CDR1 is KGHSH and CDR2 is LQKENI. Trimming cost V 2 bases and J 6 bases, with 4 bases left between them. This CDR3 spans 12 amino acids. Noted time point: sample taken at primary tumor resection. Sequencing was performed on whole RNA extracted from tumor and nontumor lung tissue, or from frozen PBMC, and the material was left unsorted. Each CDR3 protein gets one entry after TCRdb re-called the 5' RACE reads with MiXCR. The sample lists roughly 49,000 distinct CDR3 sequences, less than 8.5% occurring once.

The sequences come from PBMCs, collected at surgery. The chain couples TRBV18 to TRBJ1-4; D gene unclear. This TCR was sampled from a female donor with early-stage non-small cell lung cancer. The CDR3 DNA reads as TGTGCCAGCTCACCATCGGATGAAAAACTGTTTTTT. Translation: CASSPSDEKLFF.